This TCR beta chain was observed in a study of regulatory T cells in long-lasting Graves disease. The TCR beta library used iRepertoire HTBI primers with Arm-PCR amplification of CDR3. Authors' analysis steps: The identification of approximately 62 TRBV and roughly 14 TRBJ segments was made across samples. TCRdb ran MiXCR on the multiplex PCR reads and lists one entry per CDR3 protein. The V and J calls were determined by TCRdb, not by the authors. The sample lists approximately 560,000 distinct CDR3 sequences, 15% to 20% occurring once. Time point here: newly diagnosed GD, antithyroid drugs for less than 3 months. RNA from PBMCs was the source of the TCR library. Study-wide findings and caveats: New patients shared 950 to 1,000 public clonotypes, fewer than the roughly 2,600 shared by persistent patients.

This clonotype has only one observation. Its antigen is not known. The data also belong to a second study, concerning T cells in Graves' hyperthyroidism and ophthalmopathy. That study reports: Using the HTBI primer set, a first-round RT-PCR was run on the TCR CDR3. Most expanded thyroid clonotypes above 0.001 recurred in blood.

Specimen: peripheral blood mononuclear cells (PBMCs), collected at new diagnosis, from a patient treated with antithyroid drugs. The source is a man aged 18 to 29 with Graves disease.

The DNA for the CDR3 is TGTGCCAGCAGGCCAAGGGGGTCTCGGACAGGGGGCTACCGTAACTATGGCTACACCTTC. It is translated as CASRPRGSRTGGYRNYGYTF. The chain combines TRBV27 with TRBJ1-2, with 11 bases matching TRBD1. The J segment lost 1 base and the V segment lost 6 bases, leaving 19 bases of the junction unmatched. There are 20 residues in the CDR3. Germline CDR1 and CDR2: MNHEY and SMNVEV (reference sequence).